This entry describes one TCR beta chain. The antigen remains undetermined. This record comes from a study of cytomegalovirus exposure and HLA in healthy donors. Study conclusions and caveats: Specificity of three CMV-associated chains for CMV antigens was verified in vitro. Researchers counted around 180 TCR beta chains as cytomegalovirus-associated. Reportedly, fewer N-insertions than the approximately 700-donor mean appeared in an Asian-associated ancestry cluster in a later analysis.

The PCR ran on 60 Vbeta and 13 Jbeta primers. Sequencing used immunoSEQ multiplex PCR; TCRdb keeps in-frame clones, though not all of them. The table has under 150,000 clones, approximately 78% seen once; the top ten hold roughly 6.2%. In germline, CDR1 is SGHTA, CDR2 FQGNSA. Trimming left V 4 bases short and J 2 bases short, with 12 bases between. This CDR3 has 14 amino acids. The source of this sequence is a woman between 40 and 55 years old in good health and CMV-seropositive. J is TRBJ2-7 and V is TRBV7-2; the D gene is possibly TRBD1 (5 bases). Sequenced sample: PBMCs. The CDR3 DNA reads TGTGCCAGCAGCTATATTTCAGGGCCCTACGAGCAGTACTTC. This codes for CASSYISGPYEQYF.